Presented here are 18 T cell receptor beta chains from one specimen sequenced in a study of cytotoxic CD8 clonotypes in ibrutinib-treated CLL (dated by TCRdb to the early 2020s). The time point tag for this specimen amounts to: progressive disease on ibrutinib. Receptor libraries were prepared by the immunoSEQ multiplex PCR assay. TCRdb took this table from immuneACCESS and kept in-frame rearrangements with V and J called. Such tables lack part of the clones; where checked against another copy, unresolved V genes explain under half of the gap, and the rest is unexplained. A total of about 68,000 clones appear in this sample, over 75% of them only once. The ten largest account for roughly 7.1% of the sample. Sequencing was performed on PBMCs, taken at disease progression, from a patient treated with ibrutinib. All receptors derive from a human donor with chronic lymphocytic leukemia.

As to this clone: Other DNA sequences within the sample encode an identical CDR3. This rearrangement joins TRBV13 to TRBJ2-5; D uncertain. Trimming took 6 bases from V and 0 from J, leaving 11 bases between them. Germline assignment: CDR1 PRHDT and CDR2 FYEKMQ (reference sequence). This CDR3 is built from 14 residues. The CDR3 is CASSVVGNQETQYF. CDR3 in DNA: TGTGCCAGCAGTGTGGTGGGGAACCAAGAGACCCAGTACTTC.

The chain has TRBV7-6 and TRBJ2-3; no reliable D call. The CDR3 loop spans 16 amino acids. CDR1 and CDR2 (germline): SGHVS, FNYEAQ. The germline V and J ends were trimmed by 5 bases and 2 bases, with 17 bases remaining between them. The CDR3 sequence is CASSLIPRIYTDTQYF. CDR3 nucleotide sequence: TGTGCCAGCAGCCTAATTCCGAGGATATACACAGATACGCAGTATTTT.

The V and J genes are TRBV30 and TRBJ2-3; D not resolved. CDR1 is GTSNPN and CDR2 is SVGIG in the germline V gene (reference sequence). The CDR3 extends over 11 amino acids. With 3 bases removed from V and 8 bases from J, the gap between germline ends came to 9 bases. The CDR3 is CAWSALVTQYF. The CDR3 DNA sequence: TGTGCCTGGAGCGCCCTGGTTACGCAGTATTTT.

CDR3 loop: CASSQVPWALSGNTIYF. CDR3 nucleotide sequence: TGTGCCAGCAGCCAAGTCCCCTGGGCGCTCTCTGGAAACACCATATATTTT. J is TRBJ1-3 and V is TRBV4-2; D unclear. CDR1 is LGHNA, CDR2 YNFKEQ, per germline. There are 17 residues in the CDR3. The V end was cut by 1 base, the J end by 0 bases, with 13 bases between.

This clone showed up just a few times. The chain links TRBV7-2 to TRBJ1-2, with 11 nucleotides matching TRBD1. The CDR3 is 15 residues long. Germline V lookup: CDR1 SGHTA, CDR2 FQGNSA. Trimming took 5 bases from V and 8 from J; bases not matched to a gene: 10. The CDR3 protein is CASSEPGQGVVGYTF. CDR3 sequence (DNA): TGTGCCAGCAGCGAGCCGGGACAGGGGGTGGTGGGCTACACCTTC.

This chain joins TRBV15 and TRBJ2-7; TRBD1 might be the D (6 bases). The ends were cut back, 1 base at V and 0 bases at J, with 10 bases in the middle. The CDR3 is 15 amino acids. Germline V gives CDR1 LNHNV, CDR2 YYDKDF (reference sequence). As DNA, the CDR3 is TGTGCCACCAGCAGAGTCGGACAGTACTCCTACGAGCAGTACTTC. As protein: CATSRVGQYSYEQYF.

This rearrangement joins TRBV7-9 to TRBJ1-5; no definite D call. This CDR3 is 14 amino acids long. The germline V gene has CDR1 SEHNR and CDR2 FQNEAQ (reference sequence). Trimming left V 1 base short and J 6 bases short, with 10 bases between. CDR3 loop: CASSLDGFLQPQHF. The CDR3 DNA is TGTGCCAGCAGCTTAGACGGATTCCTTCAGCCCCAGCATTTT.

This sequence joins TRBV19 and TRBJ2-6; D unclear. The CDR3 has 15 amino acids. Germline loops: CDR1 LNHDA, CDR2 SQIVND (reference sequence). Between the trimmed V and J ends, which lost 6 bases and 1 base, there was a span of 10 bases. CDR3 sequence (DNA): TGTGCCAGTAGGGCGGCGGTATCTGGGGCCAACGTCCTGACTTTC. This sequence encodes CASRAAVSGANVLTF.

The J gene is TRBJ1-2, the V gene TRBV20-1; D possibly corresponds to TRBD1 (5 bases). Germline V gene sequence: CDR1 DFQATT, CDR2 SNEGSKA (reference sequence). CDR3 length: 11 amino acids. Trimming pared 0 bases from V and 8 bases from J, leaving 7 bases between. The CDR3 DNA reads as TGCAGTGCTAGAGAGGGGCGGGGCTACACCTTC. Protein: CSAREGRGYTF.

V and J are TRBV23-1 and TRBJ1-2; unclear D gene. TRBV23-1 is flagged as an ORF with uncertain function. The V and J ends lost 7 bases and 3 bases respectively, with 12 bases between them. The CDR3 loop spans 13 amino acids. The CDR3 coding sequence is TGCGCCAGCACCACCCGAGGGTACTATGGCTACACCTTC. Its translation: CASTTRGYYGYTF.

The chain uses TRBV4-2 and TRBJ2-5; D is possibly TRBD2 (5 bases). V was clipped by 4 bases and J by 4 bases, with 13 bases between them. Germline-derived CDR1 and CDR2 are LGHNA and YNFKEQ. The CDR3 loop spans 14 amino acids. The CDR3 loop reads CASSRGRGLETQYF. For the CDR3, the DNA is TGTGCCAGCAGCCGAGGCCGGGGATTAGAGACCCAGTACTTC.

The chain employs TRBV5-6 and TRBJ2-1; D uncertain. Germline V gene data show CDR1 as SGHDT and CDR2 as YYEEEE. CDR3 length equals 14 residues. The V gene lost 3 bases and the J gene lost 4 bases, with 11 bases spanning the gap. The CDR3 DNA reads TGTGCCAGCAGCTCTCTGTCGACTTACAATGAGCAGTTCTTC. This translates into CASSSLSTYNEQFF.

The chain uses TRBV7-9 and TRBJ2-2; possible D gene TRBD1, 6 bases. Germline-derived CDR1 and CDR2 are SEHNR and FQNEAQ (reference sequence). Deletions cut 5 bases from V and 2 bases from J, with 9 bases between. There are 14 residues in the CDR3. The CDR3 DNA follows: TGTGCCAGCAGCAGCAGGGGTAACACCGGGGAGCTGTTTTTT. It specifies CASSSRGNTGELFF.

The gene calls are TRBV2 and TRBJ2-1, with 11 bases matching TRBD2. The ends lost 3 bases at V and 8 bases at J; junction bases unmatched: 9. Germline CDR1 and CDR2: SNHLY and FYNNEI. The CDR3 is 16 amino acids. The CDR3 spells CASSEIAGGPRDEQFF. CDR3 nucleotide sequence: TGTGCCAGCAGTGAGATAGCGGGGGGGCCTAGGGATGAGCAGTTCTTC.

V usage is TRBV15 and J usage is TRBJ2-5, with D perhaps TRBD1 or TRBD2 (6 bases each). CDR1 is LNHNV, CDR2 YYDKDF, per germline (reference sequence). The CDR3 totals 15 residues. Trimming took 0 bases from V and 4 from J, leaving 12 bases between them. The CDR3 nucleotides are TGTGCCACCAGCAGAGATGGCCGGGGGCGAGAGACCCAGTACTTC. Its translation: CATSRDGRGRETQYF.

The chain is built from TRBV9 and TRBJ2-3; 16 bases line up with TRBD2. Germline CDR1 SGDLS, CDR2 YYNGEE. The CDR3 has 17 residues. J lost 7 bases, V lost 0 bases, and 5 bases had no gene match. CDR3 protein: CASSVEGLAGGWYTQYF. DNA for the CDR3: TGTGCCAGCAGCGTAGAGGGACTAGCGGGGGGGTGGTATACGCAGTATTTT.

The chain joins TRBV5-6 to TRBJ1-4; weak D call: TRBD1 (6 bases). V was trimmed by 2 bases and J by 8 bases, leaving 13 bases between them. CDR3 length: 14 amino acids. CDR1 is SGHDT, CDR2 YYEEEE, per germline. DNA for the CDR3: TGTGCCAGCAGCTTTCGGGGGGCGTGGGAAAAACTGTTTTTT. Its protein product is CASSFRGAWEKLFF.

This clone was recorded a few times. V is TRBV5-1 and J is TRBJ2-6, with 12 bases fitting TRBD2. This CDR3 is built from 18 residues. Germline V lookup: CDR1 SGHRS, CDR2 YFSETQ. V was clipped by 2 bases and J by 3 bases; unmatched bases: 6. CDR3 in DNA: TGCGCCAGCAGCTTAGAGACTAGCGGGAGCCTTGGGGCCAACGTCCTGACTTTC. The encoded protein is CASSLETSGSLGANVLTF. Complete variable domain (other parts from reference TRBV5-1 and TRBJ2-6): KAGVTQTPRYLIKTRGQQVTLSCSPISGHRSVSWYQQTPGQGLQFLFEYFSETQRNKGNFPGRFSGRQFSNSRSEMNVSTLELGDSALYLCASSLETSGSLGANVLTFGAGSRLTVL.